This T cell receptor beta chain is drawn from a study of T cell repertoires in cytomegalovirus infection. Germline V gene sequence: CDR1 DFQATT, CDR2 SNEGSKA (reference sequence). The length of the CDR3 is 13 residues. Trimming took 5 bases from V and 4 from J, leaving 13 bases between them. In this sample, this clonotype turned up once. Given the absence of the conserved phenylalanine or tryptophan at the CDR3 end, a read error is likely. TCRdb called the reads again in MiXCR, with one record for every CDR3 protein. The table shows approximately 400,000 distinct CDR3 sequences, with 25% to 40% occurring only once.

This sequence was found in a human donor in good health (CMV status not recorded). Some clones in this sample may be carry-over from other donors' samples. Sequencing used PBMCs. V is TRBV20-1 and J is TRBJ2-3; D is perhaps TRBD2 (5 bases). CDR3 in DNA: TGCAGTGCTGGAGGCCCGGGCCCAGATACGCAGTATTTG. It yields the protein CSAGGPGPDTQYL.